Below are 21 T cell receptor beta chains sequenced from a single sample in a study of shared clonotypes between healthy human individuals. Produced via immunoSEQ multiplex PCR; TCRdb's table is partial and in-frame only. The sample consists of 1,400,000 or so clones, 98% to 99% of them appearing once. Sequencing was carried out using naive CD4+ T cells sorted from blood. The subset is: CD45RA+ positively selected. Receptors were obtained from a man aged 25-45 years in good health.

The rearrangement joins TRBV5-6 to TRBJ2-5; 12 bases are a match to TRBD2. CDR3 length: 15 amino acids. With 4 bases clipped from V and 5 bases from J, the junction kept 6 bases outside the gene matches. Germline V CDR1 and CDR2: SGHDT, YYEEEE. The CDR3 reads CASSKTSGRRETQYF. The CDR3 DNA reads TGTGCCAGCAGCAAGACTAGCGGGAGAAGGGAGACCCAGTACTTC. Using reference TRBV5-6 and TRBJ2-5 for the parts outside the CDR3, the full variable domain is DAGVTQSPTHLIKTRGQQVTLRCSPKSGHDTVSWYQQALGQGPQFIFQYYEEEERQRGNFPDRFSGHQFPNYSSELNVNALLLGDSALYLCASSKTSGRRETQYFGPGTRLLVL.

V is TRBV6-1 and J is TRBJ1-1; no clear D gene. The CDR3 sequence is 11 residues long. Germline V gene sequence: CDR1 MNHNS, CDR2 SASEGT. Trimming shortened V by 3 bases and J by 8 bases, and 7 bases separated the two germline ends. For the CDR3, the DNA is TGTGCCAGCAGTGAGCCGGACGAAGCTTTCTTT. Translation: CASSEPDEAFF.

This chain connects TRBV29-1 to TRBJ1-2; TRBD1 agrees at 8 bases. The V and J ends lost 4 bases and 2 bases, in that order; junction bases with no gene match: 3. Germline CDR1 is SQVTM and CDR2 is ANQGSEA. The length of the CDR3 is 13 residues. CDR3 DNA: TGCAGCGTTGCGACAGGGGACAACTATGGCTACACCTTC. Translated, it gives CSVATGDNYGYTF.

This clone was recorded only once. This chain uses TRBV25-1 with TRBJ2-2, with a tentative D call TRBD2 (5 bases). Germline-derived CDR1 and CDR2 are MGHDK and SYGVNS. Trimming stripped 0 bases from V and 6 bases from J, with 14 bases between. The CDR3 consists of 16 residues. CDR3 DNA sequence: TGTGCCAGCAGTGAATACGGAGCGGAGTTAGCCGGGGAGCTGTTTTTT. It specifies CASSEYGAELAGELFF.

This chain joins TRBV18 and TRBJ2-1, with 7 bases matching TRBD2. Germline CDR1 is KGHSH and CDR2 is LQKENI. V was pared by 3 bases and J by 8 bases, with 7 bases of the junction left unmatched. The CDR3 covers 14 residues. The CDR3 loop reads CASSPPGGLDEQFF. CDR3 nucleotide sequence: TGTGCCAGCTCACCCCCCGGGGGGTTGGATGAGCAGTTCTTC.

The genes are TRBV5-1 and TRBJ1-4; D might be TRBD1 (5 bases). Deletions cut 4 bases from V and 5 bases from J, with 12 bases between. This CDR3 region has 14 residues. CDR1 is SGHRS and CDR2 is YFSETQ in the germline V gene. The CDR3 DNA is TGCGCCAGCAGCGGTGGGGCGCAGAATGAAAAACTGTTTTTT. This gives the protein CASSGGAQNEKLFF.

The J gene is TRBJ1-2, the V gene TRBV27; 11 nucleotides agree with TRBD1. CDR1 MNHEY and CDR2 SMNVEV come from the germline V gene (reference sequence). The V and J ends lost 2 bases and 7 bases, in that order; junction bases with no gene match: 3. The CDR3 sequence is 14 residues long. Here the CDR3 reads CASSLGTGGGGYTF. In nucleotides, the CDR3 is TGTGCCAGCAGTTTAGGGACAGGGGGAGGTGGCTACACCTTC.

The V call is TRBV4-1, the J call TRBJ1-4, with D perhaps TRBD1 (6 bases). Per the germline V gene, CDR1 is MGHRA and CDR2 is YSYEKL. Trimming took 0 bases from V and 4 from J, leaving 9 bases between them. This CDR3 has 15 residues. This CDR3 is CASSQDQGSNEKLFF. CDR3 DNA sequence: TGCGCCAGCAGCCAAGATCAGGGGAGTAATGAAAAACTGTTTTTT.

The gene calls are TRBV27 and TRBJ2-7; D is unresolved. The CDR3 contains 16 residues. CDR1 and CDR2 (germline): MNHEY, SMNVEV (reference sequence). V was pared by 3 bases and J by 0 bases, with 15 bases between. CDR3 residues: CASSFSLLRGSYEQYF. The CDR3 nucleotides read TGTGCCAGCAGTTTCTCCCTTCTTCGAGGCTCCTACGAGCAGTACTTC.

The chain is built from TRBV18 and TRBJ2-3; D assignment may be TRBD1 or TRBD2 (5 bases each). Looked up from germline, CDR1 is KGHSH and CDR2 is LQKENI. V shed 3 bases and J shed 4 bases, with 14 bases lying between them. The CDR3 covers 15 residues. The CDR3 loop reads CASSPGRVEADTQYF. CDR3 in DNA: TGTGCCAGCTCACCGGGCAGGGTGGAGGCAGATACGCAGTATTTT.

The rearrangement uses TRBV7-9 and TRBJ1-1; D might be TRBD1 (5 bases). The germline V gene has CDR1 SEHNR and CDR2 FQNEAQ (reference sequence). Trimming stripped 2 bases from V and 0 bases from J, with 22 bases between. There are 19 residues in the CDR3. The CDR3 DNA reads TGTGCCAGCAGCTTATACCGGGACCCGGGGCAGGTCATGAACACTGAAGCTTTCTTT. Translated, it gives CASSLYRDPGQVMNTEAFF.

This clone has only one observation. In the same sample, other DNA sequences code for this CDR3. The chain links TRBV20-1 to TRBJ2-7; D is ambiguous. From germline, CDR1 is DFQATT and CDR2 SNEGSKA (reference sequence). The ends were cut back, 6 bases at V and 7 bases at J, with 10 bases in the middle. The CDR3 sequence is 10 residues long. The CDR3 nucleotides are TGCAGTGCCTCCCCCGGGGAGCAGTACTTC. Its protein product is CSASPGEQYF.

The V call is TRBV11-2, the J call TRBJ2-7; TRBD1 matches 9 bases. The junction had 7 bases not matched to a gene; V was cut back by 5 bases and J by 5 bases. The CDR3 is made up of 14 amino acids. Germline V gene data show CDR1 as SGHAT and CDR2 as FQNNGV. The chain's CDR3 is CASSIRDRAHEQYF. The CDR3 bases are TGTGCCAGCAGCATCCGGGACAGGGCTCACGAGCAGTACTTC.

The chain carries TRBV7-9 and TRBJ2-1; a weak D match, TRBD2 (5 bases). V was trimmed by 5 bases and J by 7 bases, leaving 18 bases between them. Germline V gives CDR1 SEHNR, CDR2 FQNEAQ (reference sequence). The CDR3 loop spans 15 amino acids. Here the CDR3 DNA reads TGTGCCAGCAGCGAGTTCTTTTGGGAGTGGAATGAGCAGTTCTTC. Translation gives CASSEFFWEWNEQFF.

The genes are TRBV4-1 and TRBJ2-7; TRBD2 matches 8 bases. Trimming removed 4 bases from V and 1 base from J; junction bases left unmatched: 12. The CDR3 spans 17 residues. Germline CDR1 MGHRA, CDR2 YSYEKL. Here the CDR3 reads CASSPRVSSGSSYEQYF. The CDR3 coding sequence is TGCGCCAGCAGCCCTCGTGTATCGAGCGGGAGTTCCTACGAGCAGTACTTC.

This clone came up once. J is TRBJ2-3 and V is TRBV15; D might be TRBD2 (6 bases). Germline values: CDR1 LNHNV, CDR2 YYDKDF (reference sequence). This CDR3 has 15 residues. Between the trimmed V and J ends, which lost 3 bases and 3 bases, there was a span of 13 bases. The CDR3 loop is CATSSLGAGTDTQYF. CDR3 DNA sequence: TGTGCCACCAGCAGCCTAGGGGCGGGAACAGATACGCAGTATTTT.

The chain combines TRBV6-6 with TRBJ2-3; D is perhaps TRBD1 (6 bases). The V gene lost 6 bases and the J gene lost 4 bases, with 11 bases spanning the gap. This CDR3 region has 13 residues. Germline loops: CDR1 MNHNY, CDR2 SVGAGI (reference sequence). The CDR3 DNA reads TGTGCCAGCAGCCAGAGACAGGCAGATACGCAGTATTTT. It specifies CASSQRQADTQYF.

The sample holds one count of this clone. The chain employs TRBV11-2 and TRBJ2-7; D is undetermined. This CDR3 region has 14 residues. Germline values: CDR1 SGHAT, CDR2 FQNNGV. V was trimmed by 2 bases and J by 0 bases, leaving 8 bases between them. The CDR3, as DNA: TGTGCCAGCAGCTTAACGACGGGCTCCTACGAGCAGTACTTC. It encodes CASSLTTGSYEQYF.

This chain connects TRBV19 to TRBJ1-5; D gene unclear. Germline CDR1 is LNHDA and CDR2 is SQIVND (reference sequence). Trimming stripped 0 bases from V and 1 base from J, with 10 bases between. This CDR3 is 16 amino acids long. The CDR3 loop is CASSIDRGRSNQPQHF. CDR3 DNA sequence: TGTGCCAGTAGTATAGATCGGGGTCGGAGCAATCAGCCCCAGCATTTT.

The genes are TRBV28 and TRBJ2-7; 7 bases map to TRBD2. The CDR3 has 14 residues. The trim removed 8 bases at V and 2 bases at J, leaving 9 bases unmatched. Germline V lookup: CDR1 MDHEN, CDR2 SYDVKM. The DNA for the CDR3 is TGTGCCAGCGGGGGAGGGCCTCCAACCTACGAGCAGTACTTC. Protein product: CASGGGPPTYEQYF.

The chain uses TRBV5-6 and TRBJ2-5; TRBD1 matches at 8 bases. J gave up 3 bases and V 4 bases, and 8 bases lay outside the gene matches. Looked up from germline, CDR1 is SGHDT and CDR2 is YYEEEE. The CDR3 is 15 amino acids. CDR3 loop: CASSLATGAEETQYF. CDR3 coding DNA: TGTGCCAGCAGCCTAGCGACAGGGGCGGAAGAGACCCAGTACTTC.